This TCR beta chain emerged from a study of shared clonotypes between healthy human individuals. The wider study: Aged 18 to 49, the donors were two women and three men.

CD8 cells regarded as naive lacked CD45RO, were positively chosen for CCR7, and omitted terminally differentiated effector memory CD45RA+ cells. All donors were Caucasian adults living in Nashville, Tennessee. Details on this clone: Antigen: not known.

General study results and limits: The study found about 5% of naive CD4 clonotypes shared across four donors.

From germline, CDR1 is MNHEY and CDR2 SMNVEV (reference sequence). Between the trimmed V and J ends, which lost 3 bases and 0 bases, there was a span of 12 bases. The CDR3 consists of 16 residues. Sorted-subset replicate PCRs used roughly 220 ng DNA, roughly 28,000 T cell genomes. The method was immunoSEQ multiplex PCR; TCRdb's version includes in-frame clones alone and lacks a portion of them. Of millions of clones listed, about 95% were seen once; the top ten hold approximately 1.2%. The chain combines TRBV27 with TRBJ2-4; D uncertain. The receptor's source is a man between 18 and 29 years old in good health. Sequencing input: naive CD8+ T cells sorted from blood. The CDR3 DNA follows: TGTGCCAGCAGTTTCGAGGCAGGATTAGCCAAAAACATTCAGTACTTC. Its protein is CASSFEAGLAKNIQYF.